This T cell receptor beta chain was retrieved from a study of a mutant IDH1 vaccine in newly diagnosed glioma. The data were produced by immunoSEQ multiplex PCR, yet TCRdb's version contains in-frame clones alone and is incomplete. Of 23,000 or so clones in the sample, roughly 78% were seen once. As for this clone: Its antigen is not identified.

The junction had 7 bases not matched to a gene; V was cut back by 5 bases and J by 3 bases. In germline, CDR1 is MNHEY, CDR2 SMNVEV (reference sequence). The CDR3 spans 16 residues. Time point denoted: week 11, during vaccination. Mutant IDH1 20-mer peptide, at 300 ug, made up each vaccine dose, with topical imiquimod. This receptor was taken from a man aged 35-49 years with glioma. V and J are TRBV27 and TRBJ2-3; 11 bases map to TRBD2. The material sequenced was PBMCs, taken from a glioma patient whose treatment included an IDH1 peptide vaccine. CDR3 sequence reads: CASSPGLAGSTDTQYF. For the CDR3, the DNA is TGTGCCAGCAGTCCCGGACTAGCGGGCTCTACAGATACGCAGTATTTT.